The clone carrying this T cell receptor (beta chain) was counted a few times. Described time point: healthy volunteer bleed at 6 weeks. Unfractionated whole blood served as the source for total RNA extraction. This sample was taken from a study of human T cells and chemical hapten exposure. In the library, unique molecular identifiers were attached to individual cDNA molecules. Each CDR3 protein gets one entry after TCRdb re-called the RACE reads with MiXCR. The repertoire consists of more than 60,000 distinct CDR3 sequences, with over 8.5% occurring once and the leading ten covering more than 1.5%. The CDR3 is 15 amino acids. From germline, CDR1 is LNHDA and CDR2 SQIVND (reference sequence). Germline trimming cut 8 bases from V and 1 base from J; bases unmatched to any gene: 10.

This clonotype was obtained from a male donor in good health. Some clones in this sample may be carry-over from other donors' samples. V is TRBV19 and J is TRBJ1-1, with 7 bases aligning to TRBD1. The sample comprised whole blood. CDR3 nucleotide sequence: TGTGCCAGTGTTTTTAAGGGACAGCAGAACACTGAAGCTTTCTTT. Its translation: CASVFKGQQNTEAFF. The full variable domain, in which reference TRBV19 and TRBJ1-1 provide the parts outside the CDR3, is DGGITQSPKYLFRKEGQNVTLSCEQNLNHDAMYWYRQDPGQGLRLIYYSQIVNDFQKGDIAEGYSVSREKKESFPLTVTSAQKNPTAFYLCASVFKGQQNTEAFFGQGTRLTVV.